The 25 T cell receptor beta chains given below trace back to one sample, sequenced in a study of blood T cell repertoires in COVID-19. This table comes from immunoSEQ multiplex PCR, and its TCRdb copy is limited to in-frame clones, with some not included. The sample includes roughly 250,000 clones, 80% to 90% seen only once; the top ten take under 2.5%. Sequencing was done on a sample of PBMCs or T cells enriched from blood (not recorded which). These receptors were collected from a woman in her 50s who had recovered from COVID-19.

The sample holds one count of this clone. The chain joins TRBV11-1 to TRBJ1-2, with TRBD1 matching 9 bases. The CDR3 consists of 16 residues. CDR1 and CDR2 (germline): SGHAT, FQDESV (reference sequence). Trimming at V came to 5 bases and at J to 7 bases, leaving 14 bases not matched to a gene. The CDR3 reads CASSQEGQGRQGGYTF. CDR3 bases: TGTGCCAGCAGCCAAGAGGGACAGGGCCGCCAAGGTGGCTACACCTTC.

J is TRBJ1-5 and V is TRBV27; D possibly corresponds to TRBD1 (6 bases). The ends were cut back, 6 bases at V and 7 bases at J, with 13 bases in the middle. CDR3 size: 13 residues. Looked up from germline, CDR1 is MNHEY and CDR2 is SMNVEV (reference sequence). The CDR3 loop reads CASRLQGSQPQHF. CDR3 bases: TGTGCCAGCAGGTTACAGGGTAGCCAGCCCCAGCATTTT.

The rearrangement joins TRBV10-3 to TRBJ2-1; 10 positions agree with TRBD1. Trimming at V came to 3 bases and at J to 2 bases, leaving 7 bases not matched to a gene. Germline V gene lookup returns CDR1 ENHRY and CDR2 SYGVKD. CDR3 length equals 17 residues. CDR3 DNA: TGTGCCATCAGTGAACGAACCGGGACAGGGGCCTACAATGAGCAGTTCTTC. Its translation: CAISERTGTGAYNEQFF.

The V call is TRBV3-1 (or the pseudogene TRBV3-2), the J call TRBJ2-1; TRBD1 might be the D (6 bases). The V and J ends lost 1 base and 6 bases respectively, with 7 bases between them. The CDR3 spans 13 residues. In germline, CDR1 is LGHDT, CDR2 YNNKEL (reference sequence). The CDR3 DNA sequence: TGTGCCAGCAGCCAAGTAGGGGGCAATGAGCAGTTCTTC. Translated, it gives CASSQVGGNEQFF.

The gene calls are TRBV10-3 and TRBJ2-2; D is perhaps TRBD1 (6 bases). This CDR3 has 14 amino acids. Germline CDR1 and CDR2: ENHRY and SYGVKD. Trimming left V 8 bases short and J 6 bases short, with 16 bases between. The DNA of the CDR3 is TGTGCCATCCGCCTACAGGGTTCGGCCGGGGAGCTGTTTTTT. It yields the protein CAIRLQGSAGELFF.

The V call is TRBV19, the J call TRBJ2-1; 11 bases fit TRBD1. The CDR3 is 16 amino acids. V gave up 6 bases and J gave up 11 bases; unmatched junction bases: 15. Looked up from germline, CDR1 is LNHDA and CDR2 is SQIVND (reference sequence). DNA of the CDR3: TGTGCCAGTAGAGCCTTAAGGGACAGGGGGACTGCGAAGCAGTTCTTC. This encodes CASRALRDRGTAKQFF.

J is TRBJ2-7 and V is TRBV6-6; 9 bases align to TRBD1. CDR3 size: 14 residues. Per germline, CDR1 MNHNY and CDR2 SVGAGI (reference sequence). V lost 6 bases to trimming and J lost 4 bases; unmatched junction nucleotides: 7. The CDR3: CASRRQGGGYEQYF. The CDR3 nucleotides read TGTGCCAGCAGAAGACAGGGGGGAGGGTACGAGCAGTACTTC.

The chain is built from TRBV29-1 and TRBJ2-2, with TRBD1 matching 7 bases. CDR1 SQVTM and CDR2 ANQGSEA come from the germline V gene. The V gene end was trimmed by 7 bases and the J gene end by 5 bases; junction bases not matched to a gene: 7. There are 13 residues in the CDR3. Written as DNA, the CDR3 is TGCAGCGCTAGGGACAGCTCTACCGGGGAGCTGTTTTTT. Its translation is CSARDSSTGELFF.

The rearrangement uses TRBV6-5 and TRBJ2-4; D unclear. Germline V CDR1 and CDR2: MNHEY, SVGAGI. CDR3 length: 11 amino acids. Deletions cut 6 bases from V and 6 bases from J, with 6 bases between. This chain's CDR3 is CASSSVNIQYF. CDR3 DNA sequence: TGTGCCAGCAGCAGCGTAAACATTCAGTACTTC.

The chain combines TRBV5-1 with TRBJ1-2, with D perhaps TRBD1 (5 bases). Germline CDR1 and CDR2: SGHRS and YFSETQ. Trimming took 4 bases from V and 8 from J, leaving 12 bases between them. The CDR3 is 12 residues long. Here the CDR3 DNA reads TGCGCCAGCAGCGCCGACAGTCTGGGCTACACCTTC. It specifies CASSADSLGYTF.

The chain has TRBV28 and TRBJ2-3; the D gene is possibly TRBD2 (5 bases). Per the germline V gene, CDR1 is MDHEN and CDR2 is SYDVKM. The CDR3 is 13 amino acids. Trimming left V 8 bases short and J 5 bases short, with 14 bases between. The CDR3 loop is CASDGNLGDTQYF. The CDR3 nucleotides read TGTGCCAGCGACGGGAATTTGGGAGATACGCAGTATTTT.

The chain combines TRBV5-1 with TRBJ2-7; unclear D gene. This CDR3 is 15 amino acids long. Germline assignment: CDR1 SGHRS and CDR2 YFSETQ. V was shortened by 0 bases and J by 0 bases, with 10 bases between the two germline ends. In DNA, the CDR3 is TGCGCCAGCAGCTTGGCGGCAGGAATCTCCTACGAGCAGTACTTC. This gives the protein CASSLAAGISYEQYF.

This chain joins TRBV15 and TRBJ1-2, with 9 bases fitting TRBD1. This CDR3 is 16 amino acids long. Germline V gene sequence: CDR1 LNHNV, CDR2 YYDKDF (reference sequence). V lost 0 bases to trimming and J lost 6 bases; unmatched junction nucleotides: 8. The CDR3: CATSRDLNDRGDGYTF. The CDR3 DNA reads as TGTGCCACCAGCAGAGATCTGAACGACAGGGGGGATGGCTACACCTTC.

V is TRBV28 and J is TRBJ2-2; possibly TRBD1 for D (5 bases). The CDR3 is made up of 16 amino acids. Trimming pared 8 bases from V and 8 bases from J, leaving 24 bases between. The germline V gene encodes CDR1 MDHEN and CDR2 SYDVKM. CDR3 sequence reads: CASGLKAGHSLGELFF. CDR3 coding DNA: TGTGCCAGCGGGTTAAAGGCAGGACACTCCCTGGGGGAGCTGTTTTTT.

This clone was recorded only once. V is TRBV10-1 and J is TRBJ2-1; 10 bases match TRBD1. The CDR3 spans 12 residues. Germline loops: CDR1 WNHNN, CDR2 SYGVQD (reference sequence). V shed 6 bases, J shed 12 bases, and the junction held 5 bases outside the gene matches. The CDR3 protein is CASSDRGLSQFF. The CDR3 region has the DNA TGCGCCAGCAGCGACAGGGGGCTATCGCAGTTCTTC.

The CDR3 sequence is CASSSAIAGGGNTGELFF. DNA of the CDR3: TGCGCCAGCTCTTCGGCGATAGCGGGAGGGGGGAACACCGGGGAGCTGTTTTTT. The chain is built from TRBV23-1 and TRBJ2-2, with 11 bases that match TRBD2. TRBV23-1 is an ORF, and what it does is uncertain. The CDR3 extends over 18 amino acids. Trimming cost V 8 bases and J 1 base; bases outside gene matches: 12.

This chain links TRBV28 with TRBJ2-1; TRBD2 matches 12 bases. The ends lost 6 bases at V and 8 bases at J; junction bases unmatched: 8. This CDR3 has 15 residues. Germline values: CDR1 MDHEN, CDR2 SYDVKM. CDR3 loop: CASSPQTSGRYEQFF. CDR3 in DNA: TGTGCCAGCAGCCCCCAGACTAGCGGGAGATATGAGCAGTTCTTC. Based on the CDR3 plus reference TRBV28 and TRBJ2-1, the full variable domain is DVKVTQSSRYLVKRTGEKVFLECVQDMDHENMFWYRQDPGLGLRLIYFSYDVKMKEKGDIPEGYSVSREKKERFSLILESASTNQTSMYLCASSPQTSGRYEQFFGPGTRLTVL.

This chain's CDR3 is CASSLNPGQGDEEQYF. The CDR3 coding sequence is TGTGCCAGCAGCTTGAATCCAGGACAGGGTGACGAGGAGCAGTACTTC. The gene calls are TRBV5-4 and TRBJ2-7; 8 bases map to TRBD1. J was trimmed by 7 bases and V by 1 base; bases with no gene match: 13. Germline values: CDR1 SGHNT, CDR2 YYREEE (reference sequence). This CDR3 is built from 16 residues.

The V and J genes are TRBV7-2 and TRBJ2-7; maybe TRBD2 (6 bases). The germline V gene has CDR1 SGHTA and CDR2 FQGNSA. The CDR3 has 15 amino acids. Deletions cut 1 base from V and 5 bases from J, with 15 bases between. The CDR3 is CASSLVARGRNEQYF. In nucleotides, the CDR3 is TGTGCCAGCAGCTTAGTTGCGCGGGGTAGGAACGAGCAGTACTTC.

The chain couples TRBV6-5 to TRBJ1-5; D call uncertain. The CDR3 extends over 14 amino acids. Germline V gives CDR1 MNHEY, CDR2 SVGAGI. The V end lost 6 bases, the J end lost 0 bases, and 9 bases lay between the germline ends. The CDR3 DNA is TGTGCCAGCAGCGAGGTCCTTAGCAATCAGCCCCAGCATTTT. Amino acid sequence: CASSEVLSNQPQHF.

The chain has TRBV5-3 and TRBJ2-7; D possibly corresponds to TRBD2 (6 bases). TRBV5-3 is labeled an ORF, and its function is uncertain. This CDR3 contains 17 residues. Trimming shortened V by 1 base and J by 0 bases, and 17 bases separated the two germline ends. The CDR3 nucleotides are TGTGCCAGAAGCTTGATAATTGGGCGGGAAGTCTCCTACGAGCAGTACTTC. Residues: CARSLIIGREVSYEQYF.

The CDR3 loop is CASSAGLAGGGGSTDTQYF. CDR3 sequence (DNA): TGTGCCAGCAGTGCAGGACTAGCGGGAGGAGGGGGTAGCACAGATACGCAGTATTTT. The gene calls are TRBV6-1 and TRBJ2-3; 14 bases line up with TRBD2. Unmatched junction bases numbered 9, after V lost 4 bases and J lost 0 bases. The CDR3 length is 19 residues. CDR1 and CDR2 from the germline V gene are MNHNS and SASEGT.

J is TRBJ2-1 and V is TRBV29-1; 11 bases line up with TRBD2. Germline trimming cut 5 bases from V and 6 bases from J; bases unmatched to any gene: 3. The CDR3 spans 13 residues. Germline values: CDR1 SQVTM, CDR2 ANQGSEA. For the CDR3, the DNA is TGCAGCGTTCTAGCGGGAGGTCTCAATGAGCAGTTCTTC. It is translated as CSVLAGGLNEQFF.

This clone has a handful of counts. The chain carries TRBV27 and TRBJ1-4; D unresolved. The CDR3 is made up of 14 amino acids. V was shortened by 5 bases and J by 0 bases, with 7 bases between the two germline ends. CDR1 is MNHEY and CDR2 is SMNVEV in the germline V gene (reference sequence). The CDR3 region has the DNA TGTGCCAGCAGTAGACAAGCAACTAATGAAAAACTGTTTTTT. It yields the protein CASSRQATNEKLFF.

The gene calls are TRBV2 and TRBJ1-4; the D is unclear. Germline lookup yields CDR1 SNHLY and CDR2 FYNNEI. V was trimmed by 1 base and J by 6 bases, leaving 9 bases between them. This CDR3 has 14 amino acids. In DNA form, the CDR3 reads TGTGCCAGCAGTGAAGAGACAACCTATGAAAAACTGTTTTTT. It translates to CASSEETTYEKLFF.